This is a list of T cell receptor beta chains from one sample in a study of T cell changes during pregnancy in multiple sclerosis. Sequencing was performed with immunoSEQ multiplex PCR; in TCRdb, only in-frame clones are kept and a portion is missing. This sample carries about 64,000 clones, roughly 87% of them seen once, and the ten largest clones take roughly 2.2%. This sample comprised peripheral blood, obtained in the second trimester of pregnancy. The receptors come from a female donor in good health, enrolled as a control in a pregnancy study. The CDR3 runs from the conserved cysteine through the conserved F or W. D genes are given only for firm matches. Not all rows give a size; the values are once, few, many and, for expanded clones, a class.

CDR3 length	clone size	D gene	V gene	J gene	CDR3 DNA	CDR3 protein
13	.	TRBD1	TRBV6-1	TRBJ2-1	TGTGCCGGATCGCGACAGGGGTCCGGAGAGCAGTTCTTC	CAGSRQGSGEQFF
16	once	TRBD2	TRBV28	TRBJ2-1	TGTGCCAGCAGTTTGGGGACTAGCGGAACCTACAATGAGCAGTTCTTC	CASSLGTSGTYNEQFF
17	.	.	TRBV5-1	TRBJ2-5	TGCGCCAGCAGCTTGGTCTTAGGGGGCGCGGGACGAGAGACCCAGTACTTC	CASSLVLGGAGRETQYF
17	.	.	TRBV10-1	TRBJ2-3	TGCGCCAGCAGTGAGAATCGAGAGGGGGAAGTCACAGATACGCAGTATTTT	CASSENREGEVTDTQYF
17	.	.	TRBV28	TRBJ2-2	TGTGCCAGCAGTTTCGGGCTCGGGAGCACGAACACCGGGGAGCTGTTTTTT	CASSFGLGSTNTGELFF
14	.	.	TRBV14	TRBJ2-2	TGTGCCAGCAGCCAAGACCCTGACACCGGGGAGCTGTTTTTT	CASSQDPDTGELFF
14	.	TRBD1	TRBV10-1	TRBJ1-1	TGCGCCAACAGTGGTAACAGGGGGCGGACTGAAGCTTTCTTT	CANSGNRGRTEAFF
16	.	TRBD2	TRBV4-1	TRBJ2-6	TGCGCCAGCAGCCTGTGGGGGGGGTCTGGGGCCAACGTCCTGACTTTC	CASSLWGGSGANVLTF
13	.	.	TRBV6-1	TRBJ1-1	TGTGCCAGCCGCCGGACAGCGAACACTGAAGCTTTCTTT	CASRRTANTEAFF
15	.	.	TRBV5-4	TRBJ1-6	TGTGCCAGCAGCTTGCCGGGACTGAAGAATTCACCCCTCCACTTT	CASSLPGLKNSPLHF
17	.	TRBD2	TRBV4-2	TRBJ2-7	TGTGCCAGCAGCCAAACCACTAGCGGGAGCGTCTCCTACGAGCAGTACTTC	CASSQTTSGSVSYEQYF
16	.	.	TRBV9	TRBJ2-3	TGTGCCAGCAGCGTAGGTGGGGCTAGCAGAGGGGGTACGCAGTATTTT	CASSVGGASRGGTQYF
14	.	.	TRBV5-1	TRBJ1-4	TGCGCCAGCAGCTTGGCTCTGACTAATGAAAAACTGTTTTTT	CASSLALTNEKLFF
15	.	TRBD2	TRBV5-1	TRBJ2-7	TGCGCCAGCAGCTATGGACTAGCGGGAGTGAATGAGCAGTACTTC	CASSYGLAGVNEQYF
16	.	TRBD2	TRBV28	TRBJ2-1	TGTGCCAGCAGTTTGTCCGGCGGGAGGGCCCTCAATGAGCAGTTCTTC	CASSLSGGRALNEQFF
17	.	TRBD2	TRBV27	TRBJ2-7	TGTGCCAGCCGTCGGGAGGTAGCGGGAGGGCATTCCTACGAGCAGTACTTC	CASRREVAGGHSYEQYF
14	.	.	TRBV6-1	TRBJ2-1	TGTGCCAGCAGTCAGCGGAGCTCCTACAATGAGCAGTTCTTC	CASSQRSSYNEQFF
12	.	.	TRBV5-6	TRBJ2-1	TGTGCCAGCAGCGCGGCCTACAATGAGCAGTTCTTC	CASSAAYNEQFF
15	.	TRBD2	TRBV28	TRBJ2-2	TGTGCCAGCAGTTTATCGGGACTAGTCGGCGGGGAGCTGTTTTTT	CASSLSGLVGGELFF
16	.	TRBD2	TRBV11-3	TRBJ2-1	TGTGCCAGCAGCCAACGGACTAGCGGGAGTTACAATGAGCAGTTCTTC	CASSQRTSGSYNEQFF
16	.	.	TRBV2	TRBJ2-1	TGTGCCAGCAGCTCCCCTGGAGCGGTACCCTACAATGAGCAGTTCTTC	CASSSPGAVPYNEQFF
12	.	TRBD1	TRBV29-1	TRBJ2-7	TGCAGCGTGGCGACAGGGGGCTACGAGCAGTACTTC	CSVATGGYEQYF
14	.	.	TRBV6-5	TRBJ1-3	TGTGCCAGCGGCCAGGGTTACTCTGGAAACACCATATATTTT	CASGQGYSGNTIYF
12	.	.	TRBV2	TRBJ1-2	TGTGCCAGTCCTGACAGAGCACACGGCTACACCTTC	CASPDRAHGYTF
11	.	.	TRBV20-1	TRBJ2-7	TGCAGTACCCCCAGAGGTTACGAGCAGTACTTC	CSTPRGYEQYF
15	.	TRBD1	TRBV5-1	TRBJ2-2	TGCGCCAGCAGCTTCTCACAGGGGGGTATTGGGGAGCTGTTTTTT	CASSFSQGGIGELFF
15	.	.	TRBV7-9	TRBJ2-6	TGTGCCAGCAGTCCCGGGGTAGCTGGGGCCAACGTCCTGACTTTC	CASSPGVAGANVLTF
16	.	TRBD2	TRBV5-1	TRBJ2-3	TGCGCCAGCAGCTTGAACCTAGCGGGAGGGCAAGATACGCAGTATTTT	CASSLNLAGGQDTQYF
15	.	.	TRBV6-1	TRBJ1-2	TGTGCCAGCAGTGAAGCGCCAGGGCCAGGCTATGGCTACACCTTC	CASSEAPGPGYGYTF
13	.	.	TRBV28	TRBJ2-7	TGTGCCACCTCCGGGCGGGTCTTGGGGGAGCAGTACTTC	CATSGRVLGEQYF
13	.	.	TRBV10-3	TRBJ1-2	TGTGCCATCAGTGTAGAGACAGGCGCTGGCTACACCTTC	CAISVETGAGYTF
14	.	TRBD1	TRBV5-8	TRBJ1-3	TGTGCCAGCAGCGCCGGGACAGATGGAAACACCATATATTTT	CASSAGTDGNTIYF
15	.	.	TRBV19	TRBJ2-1	TGTGCCAGTAGTATTGCGGGAAGGTCAGGGAATGAGCAGTTCTTC	CASSIAGRSGNEQFF
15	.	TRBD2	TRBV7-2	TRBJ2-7	TGTGCCAGCAGCTTAATGGGGAGGGCTCTATACGAGCAGTACTTC	CASSLMGRALYEQYF
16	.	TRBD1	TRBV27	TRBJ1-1	TGTGCCAGCACCCTAGGACAGGGCTTAATGAACACTGAAGCTTTCTTT	CASTLGQGLMNTEAFF
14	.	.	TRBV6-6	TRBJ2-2	TGTGCCAGCAGTCACGGACAGACAACCGGGGAGCTGTTTTTT	CASSHGQTTGELFF
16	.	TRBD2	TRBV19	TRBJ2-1	TGTGCCAGTAGTCCTCGGGGTAGCGGGAGGGCCGATGAGCAGTTCTTC	CASSPRGSGRADEQFF
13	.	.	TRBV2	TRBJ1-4	TGTGCCAGCAGTGGTGGAGTGTATGAAAAACTGTTTTTT	CASSGGVYEKLFF
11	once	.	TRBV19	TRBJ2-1	TGTGCCAGTGGCCAATACAATGAGCAGTTCTTC	CASGQYNEQFF
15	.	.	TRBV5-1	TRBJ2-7	TGCGCCAGCAGCTTGGAAGGGAGTGGATCCTACGAGCAGTACTTC	CASSLEGSGSYEQYF
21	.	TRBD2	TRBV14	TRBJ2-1	TGTGCCAGCAGCCAAGATCTCCTTCGACTAGCGGACCTAAGCTCCTACAATGAGCAGTTCTTC	CASSQDLLRLADLSSYNEQFF
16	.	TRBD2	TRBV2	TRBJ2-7	TGTGCCAGCAGGGGGTTCGTGGCGGGAGGCGCTTACGAGCAGTACTTC	CASRGFVAGGAYEQYF
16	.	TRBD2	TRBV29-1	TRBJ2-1	TGCAGCGCCTCTGGCGGGGGGGCCCTAGATTACAATGAGCAGTTCTTC	CSASGGGALDYNEQFF
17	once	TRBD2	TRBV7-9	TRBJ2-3	TGTGCCAGCAGCTTAGCAGGACTAGCGGGAGAACCAGATACGCAGTATTTT	CASSLAGLAGEPDTQYF
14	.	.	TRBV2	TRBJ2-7	TGTGCCAGCAAGGGGGCAGGGGGGTCCTACGAGCAGTACTTC	CASKGAGGSYEQYF
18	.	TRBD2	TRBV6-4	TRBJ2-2	TGTGCCAGCAGTGACTCAGGTTCGCCTAGCGGACACACCGGGGAGCTGTTTTTT	CASSDSGSPSGHTGELFF
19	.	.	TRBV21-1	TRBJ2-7	TGTGCCAGCAGCAAAGGACCCTTCGCGGGACAGGGCAAAAACTACGAGCAGTACTTC	CASSKGPFAGQGKNYEQYF
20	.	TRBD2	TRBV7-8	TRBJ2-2	TGTGCCAGCAGCTTAGCCCTTGGACTAGCGGGAGGGCCGGACACCGGGGAGCTGTTTTTT	CASSLALGLAGGPDTGELFF
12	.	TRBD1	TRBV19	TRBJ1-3	TGTGCCAGTAGTACAGGGGGATACACCATATATTTT	CASSTGGYTIYF